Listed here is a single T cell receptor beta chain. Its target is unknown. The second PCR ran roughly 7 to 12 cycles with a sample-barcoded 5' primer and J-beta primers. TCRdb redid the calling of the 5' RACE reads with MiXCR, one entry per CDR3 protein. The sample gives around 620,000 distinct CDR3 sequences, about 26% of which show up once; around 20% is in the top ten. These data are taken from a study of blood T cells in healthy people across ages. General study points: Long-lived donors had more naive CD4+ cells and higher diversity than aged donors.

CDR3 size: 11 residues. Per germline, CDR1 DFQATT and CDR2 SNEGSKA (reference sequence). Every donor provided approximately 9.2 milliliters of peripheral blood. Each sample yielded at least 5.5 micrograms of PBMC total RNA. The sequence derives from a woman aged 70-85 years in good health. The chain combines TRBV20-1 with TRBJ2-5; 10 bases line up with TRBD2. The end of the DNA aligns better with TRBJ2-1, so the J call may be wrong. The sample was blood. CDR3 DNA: TGCAGTCTTAATAGCGGGGGGGAGCAGTTCTTC. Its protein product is CSLNSGGEQFF.